Detailed here is one T cell receptor (beta chain). It lacks a known antigen. There are no base qualities to consult, and no much larger clone falls within one base. CDR1 MNHNS and CDR2 SASEGT are derived from the germline V gene. From the cysteine through the phenylalanine, the CDR3 covers 14 amino acids. CDR3 DNA is the only sequence kept; it has 42 bases, read in frame from the first base. The germline V and J ends show losses of 5 bases and 3 bases respectively, and no gene match explains 7 bases of the junction. These data belong to a study of identical twins (dated by TCRdb to about 2016). With regard to the full study: To test whether fetal clonotypes persist, the study used deep sequencing on TCR alpha and beta repertoires from monozygotic twins, unrelated adults of various ages, and cord blood. To rule out contamination, replicate twin experiments were performed at different times with different library preparation protocols. Findings and caveats that apply to the study as a whole: Compared with coincidental sharing between unrelated individuals, out-of-frame TCR alpha sequences shared between twins had an excess of sequences with low generation probability. Fewer insertions were carried by abundant cord blood beta clonotypes; a weaker similar trend was observed in young adult naive repertoires, while no such trend was observed in memory repertoires. Zero-insertion analyses could be partly confounded by invariant T cells such as MAIT and iNKT, though diverse VJ usage argued against such confounding for most clonotypes. In monozygotic twins, out-of-frame TCR alpha sharing was systematically underestimated by recombination models, although the models agreed with sharing between unrelated individuals. Excess twin sharing in beta out-of-frame sequences was weaker because fewer shared sequences lowered the signal-to-noise ratio. Conclusions relied on cross-sectional statistical analysis, since the same donors could not be followed over many years.

The library was obtained by 5' RACE. The sample was run on an Illumina HiSeq 2000. Template switching added a universal primer binding site, and the final cDNA carried a unique molecular identifier that allowed TCR cDNA molecules to be counted accurately. Specific primers in the conserved constant-segment region were used to synthesize first-strand cDNA for TCR alpha and beta chains. To control for contamination, every cDNA library was double barcoded, receiving both a SMART-Mk sample barcode and Illumina barcodes. Two successive PCR steps introduced TruSeq adapter sequences along with Illumina sample barcodes. TCR alpha and beta cDNA libraries were sequenced on the Illumina HiSeq platform with custom primers. In the original analysis: Raw reads were processed with MiGEC to extract unique molecular identifiers, and MiXCR was used to determine CDR3 positions. For each individual, recombination models were inferred using an EM algorithm with the repgenHMM and IGoR tools. Shared clonotype analysis was performed with the tcR package in R, normalizing sharing by the product of cloneset sizes. Out-of-frame nonproductive sequences were analyzed to study raw recombination free of thymic and clonal selection effects. The raw public data were reprocessed by TCRdb itself: fastp quality trimming at Q25, MiXCR clonotype calling, in-frame beta chains only. Entries that share a CDR3 protein sequence are merged under the most common genes and DNA. Clone size and V and J calls follow TCRdb, not the original study. The sample contains over 500,000 distinct CDR3 sequences, 22% of them found a single time. The ten most abundant clones make up 0.75% to 0.95% of the sample.

Only healthy Caucasian donors were included. The twin cohort comprised three pairs of female monozygotic twins, all aged roughly 18 to 30 years. Positive isolation kits from Invitrogen were used to isolate the CD4+ and CD8+ T cell populations. These data were also reused for a study on T cells expressing NK-cell markers. The second source states: In sorted CD3+CD56+NKG2C+, CD3+CD56+NKG2C- and CD3+CD56-NKG2C+ T-cell subsets from eight or nine donors, TCR beta-chain repertoires were profiled. Among the eight sequenced donors, only one was HCMV-seronegative, while the other seven were HCMV-seropositive. In several experiments an anti-gammadeltaTCR antibody was added to restrict sorting to alphabetaTCR-expressing T cells. For five or six donors, the dominant CD3+CD56+NKG2C+ clonotypes were among the top 10 CD8+ clonotypes and accounted for about 1.0-7.5% of CD8+ T cells. Those dominant clonotypes were again the most abundant among CD3+CD56-NKG2C+ cells in a few donors, at about 28.3-60.1%. Whether the expanded NKG2C-expressing T cell clones were specific for HCMV antigens was left unclear. The study sequenced eight donors, all healthy volunteers chosen at random: three men and five women. HCMV serostatus was determined by detecting HCMV-specific IgG in serum with a commercial ELISA kit. MIGEC was used to demultiplex reads and group the reads by UMI, and MiTCR was used to assemble and quantify clonotypes. To exclude erroneous sequences, only TCR cDNA sequences supported by at least two reads were retained. The tcR package was used for downstream repertoire analysis, and clonotypes were matched between fractions using CDR3 nucleotide sequence together with V segment. VDJmatch was used to annotate antigen specificity against VDJdb, with one amino acid substitution allowed in CDR3.

Sample: CD4+ T cells sorted from blood. This clonotype was obtained from a woman aged 18-29 years in good health. This chain is built from TRBV6-1 and TRBJ2-7; 7 bases in between match TRBD1. The nucleotides are TGTGCCAGCAGTCCAAGGGGACAGTACTACGAGCAGTACTTC. This translates into CASSPRGQYYEQYF.